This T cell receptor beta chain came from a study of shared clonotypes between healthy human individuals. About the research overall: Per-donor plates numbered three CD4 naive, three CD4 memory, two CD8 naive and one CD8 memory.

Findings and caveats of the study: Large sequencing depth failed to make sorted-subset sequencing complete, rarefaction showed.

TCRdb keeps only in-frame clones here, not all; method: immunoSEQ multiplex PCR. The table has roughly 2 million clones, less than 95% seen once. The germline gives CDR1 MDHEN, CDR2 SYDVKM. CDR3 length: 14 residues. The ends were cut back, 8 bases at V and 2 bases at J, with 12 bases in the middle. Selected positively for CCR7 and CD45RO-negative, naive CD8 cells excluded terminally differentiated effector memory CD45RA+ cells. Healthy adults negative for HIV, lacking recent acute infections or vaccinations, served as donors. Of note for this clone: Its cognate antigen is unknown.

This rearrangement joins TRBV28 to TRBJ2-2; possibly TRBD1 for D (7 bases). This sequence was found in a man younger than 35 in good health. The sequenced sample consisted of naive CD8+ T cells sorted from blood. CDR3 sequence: CASGGTANTGELFF. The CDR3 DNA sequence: TGTGCCAGCGGAGGGACAGCAAACACCGGGGAGCTGTTTTTT. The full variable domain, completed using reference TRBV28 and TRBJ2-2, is DVKVTQSSRYLVKRTGEKVFLECVQDMDHENMFWYRQDPGLGLRLIYFSYDVKMKEKGDIPEGYSVSREKKERFSLILESASTNQTSMYLCASGGTANTGELFFGEGSRLTVL.